What follows are 6 T cell receptor beta chains derived from one specimen sequenced in a study of blood T cell repertoires in COVID-19. Only in-frame clones appear in the TCRdb table, and some are missing; sequencing was by immunoSEQ multiplex PCR. Among about 55,000 clones listed, about 93% were seen once. The source material was peripheral blood. The receptors come from a human donor with active COVID-19. The donor label of this sample is uncertain.

This rearrangement joins TRBV6-1 to TRBJ2-7; D not certain. Germline CDR1 reads MNHNS; CDR2 reads SASEGT. The germline V and J ends were trimmed by 2 bases and 0 bases, with 11 bases remaining between them. CDR3 size: 15 residues. The CDR3: CASSERPESSYEQYF. The CDR3 nucleotides are TGTGCCAGCAGTGAAAGGCCGGAGAGCTCCTACGAGCAGTACTTC.

The chain has TRBV18 and TRBJ1-1; D might be TRBD1 (5 bases). Trimming shortened V by 6 bases and J by 2 bases, and 10 bases separated the two germline ends. Germline CDR1 and CDR2: KGHSH and LQKENI. The CDR3 has 13 amino acids. The CDR3 loop reads CASSLQENTEAFF. For the CDR3, the DNA is TGTGCCAGCTCCTTACAGGAAAACACTGAAGCTTTCTTT.

The chain has TRBV6-1 and TRBJ1-2, with TRBD1 as a possible D gene (6 bases). V was cut by 4 bases and J by 7 bases, with 22 bases left in between. The V gene's germline CDR1 is MNHNS and CDR2 SASEGT. The CDR3 runs to 16 residues. The CDR3 DNA reads TGTGCCAGCAGTGGAGGCCAACAGGGCCGTTGGGCTGGCTACACCTTC. Protein product: CASSGGQQGRWAGYTF.

The chain links TRBV27 to TRBJ2-3; 7 bases line up with TRBD2. Germline loops: CDR1 MNHEY, CDR2 SMNVEV (reference sequence). The ends lost 6 bases at V and 2 bases at J; junction bases unmatched: 11. The CDR3 is 16 amino acids. The CDR3, as DNA: TGTGCCAGCAGCCAAGGTTCCCTAGCGGCCACAGATACGCAGTATTTT. Encoded protein: CASSQGSLAATDTQYF.

This sequence joins TRBV19 and TRBJ1-5, with D possibly being TRBD1 (6 bases). CDR1 is LNHDA and CDR2 is SQIVND in the germline V gene (reference sequence). The CDR3 runs to 15 residues. Trimming took 6 bases from V and 2 from J, leaving 14 bases between them. The CDR3 DNA reads TGTGCCAGTAGGTCGGGGGGCATAGGCAATCAGCCCCAGCATTTT. Translating gives CASRSGGIGNQPQHF.

The chain links TRBV5-6 to TRBJ2-1; 10 nucleotides agree with TRBD2. Germline V CDR1 and CDR2: SGHDT, YYEEEE. The CDR3 length is 17 residues. Losses at the gene ends were 3 bases for V and 9 bases for J; bases not matched to a gene: 15. CDR3 amino acids: CASSSWTSGDTTGEQFF. In DNA form, the CDR3 reads TGTGCCAGCAGCTCATGGACTAGCGGAGATACAACTGGTGAGCAGTTCTTC.